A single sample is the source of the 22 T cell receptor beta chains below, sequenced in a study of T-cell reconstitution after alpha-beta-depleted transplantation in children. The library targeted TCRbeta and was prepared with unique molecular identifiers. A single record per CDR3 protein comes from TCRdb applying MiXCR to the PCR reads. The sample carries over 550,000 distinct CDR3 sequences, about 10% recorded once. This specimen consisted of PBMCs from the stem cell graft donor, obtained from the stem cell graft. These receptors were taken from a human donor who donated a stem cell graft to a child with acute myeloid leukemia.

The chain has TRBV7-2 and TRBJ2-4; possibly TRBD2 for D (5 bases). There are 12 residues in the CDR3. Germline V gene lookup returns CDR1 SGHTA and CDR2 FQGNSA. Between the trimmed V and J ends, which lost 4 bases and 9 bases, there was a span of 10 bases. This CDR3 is CASSSDFIIQYF. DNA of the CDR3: TGTGCCAGCAGCTCGGACTTCATCATTCAGTACTTC.

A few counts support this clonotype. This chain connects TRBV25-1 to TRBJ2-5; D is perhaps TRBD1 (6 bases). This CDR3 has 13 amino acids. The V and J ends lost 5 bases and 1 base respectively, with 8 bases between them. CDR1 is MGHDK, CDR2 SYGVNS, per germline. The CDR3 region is CASSWGLQETQYF. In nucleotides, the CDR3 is TGTGCCAGCAGTTGGGGGCTCCAAGAGACCCAGTACTTC.

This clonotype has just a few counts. CDR3 region: CASSHSGLSYEQYF. DNA of the CDR3: TGTGCCAGCAGCCATTCGGGCCTGTCCTACGAGCAGTACTTC. The chain uses TRBV4-2 and TRBJ2-7; no clear D gene. CDR3 size: 14 residues. The V end was cut by 3 bases, the J end by 1 base, with 10 bases between. Germline V CDR1 and CDR2: LGHNA, YNFKEQ.

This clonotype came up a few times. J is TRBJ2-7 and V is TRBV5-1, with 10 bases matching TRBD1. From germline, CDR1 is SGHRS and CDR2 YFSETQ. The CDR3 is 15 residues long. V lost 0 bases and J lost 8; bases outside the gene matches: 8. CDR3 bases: TGCGCCAGCAGCTTGGAGGGACAGGGGAAGATAAAGCAGTACTTC. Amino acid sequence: CASSLEGQGKIKQYF.

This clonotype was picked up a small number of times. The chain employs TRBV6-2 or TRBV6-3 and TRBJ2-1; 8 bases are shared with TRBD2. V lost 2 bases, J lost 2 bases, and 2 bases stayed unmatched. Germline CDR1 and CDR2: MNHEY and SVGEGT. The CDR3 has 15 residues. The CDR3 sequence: CASSYPGLAYNEQFF. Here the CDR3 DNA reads TGTGCCAGCAGTTACCCGGGACTAGCCTACAATGAGCAGTTCTTC.

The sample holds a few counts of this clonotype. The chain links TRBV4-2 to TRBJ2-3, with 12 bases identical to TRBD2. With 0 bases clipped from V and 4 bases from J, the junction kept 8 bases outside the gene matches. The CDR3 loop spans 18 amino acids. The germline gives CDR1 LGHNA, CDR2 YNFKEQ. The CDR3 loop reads CASSQDRLAGDAADTQYF. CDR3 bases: TGTGCCAGCAGCCAAGACCGACTAGCGGGAGATGCTGCAGATACGCAGTATTTT.

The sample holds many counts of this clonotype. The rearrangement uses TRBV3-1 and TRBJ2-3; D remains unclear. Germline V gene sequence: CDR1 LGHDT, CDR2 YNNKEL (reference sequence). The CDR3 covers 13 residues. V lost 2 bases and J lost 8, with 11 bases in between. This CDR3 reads CASSQLTFGTQYF. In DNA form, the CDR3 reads TGTGCCAGCAGCCAATTAACTTTCGGTACGCAGTATTTT.

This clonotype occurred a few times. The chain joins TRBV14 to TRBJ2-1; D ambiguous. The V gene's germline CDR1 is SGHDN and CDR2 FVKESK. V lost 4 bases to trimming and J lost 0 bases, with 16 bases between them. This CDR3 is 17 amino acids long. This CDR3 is CASSPRTLLSSYNEQFF. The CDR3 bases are TGTGCCAGCAGCCCGCGGACCCTACTGAGCTCCTACAATGAGCAGTTCTTC.

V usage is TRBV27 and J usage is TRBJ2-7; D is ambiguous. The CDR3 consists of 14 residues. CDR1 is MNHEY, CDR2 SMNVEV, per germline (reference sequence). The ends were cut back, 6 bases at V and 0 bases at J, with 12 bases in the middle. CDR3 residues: CASSLTTYSYEQYF. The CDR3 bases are TGTGCCAGCAGCCTTACGACCTACTCCTACGAGCAGTACTTC.

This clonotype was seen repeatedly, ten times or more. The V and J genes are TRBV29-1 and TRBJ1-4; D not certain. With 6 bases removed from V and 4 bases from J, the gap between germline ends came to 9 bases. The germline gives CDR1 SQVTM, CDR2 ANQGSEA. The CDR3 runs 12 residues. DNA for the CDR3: TGCAGCGTATGGGGAGGTAATGAAAAACTGTTTTTT. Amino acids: CSVWGGNEKLFF.

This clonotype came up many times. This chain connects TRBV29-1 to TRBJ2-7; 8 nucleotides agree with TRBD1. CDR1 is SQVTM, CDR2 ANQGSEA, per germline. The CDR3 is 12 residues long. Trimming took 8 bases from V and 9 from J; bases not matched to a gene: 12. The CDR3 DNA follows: TGCAGCCCCCAGAGACAGGGGACAGGGCAGTACTTC. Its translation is CSPQRQGTGQYF.

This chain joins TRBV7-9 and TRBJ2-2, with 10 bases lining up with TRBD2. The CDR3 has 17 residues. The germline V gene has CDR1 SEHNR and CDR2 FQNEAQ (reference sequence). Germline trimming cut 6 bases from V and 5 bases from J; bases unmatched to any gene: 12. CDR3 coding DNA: TGTGCCAGCAGGCTTAACCCGGGACTAGCGTCTACCGGGGAGCTGTTTTTT. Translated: CASRLNPGLASTGELFF.

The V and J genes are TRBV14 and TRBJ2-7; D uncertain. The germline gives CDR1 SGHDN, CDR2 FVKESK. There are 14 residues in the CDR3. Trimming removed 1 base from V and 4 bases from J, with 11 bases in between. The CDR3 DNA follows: TGTGCCAGCAGCCAAGGGACCGTGAGATACGAGCAGTACTTC. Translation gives CASSQGTVRYEQYF.

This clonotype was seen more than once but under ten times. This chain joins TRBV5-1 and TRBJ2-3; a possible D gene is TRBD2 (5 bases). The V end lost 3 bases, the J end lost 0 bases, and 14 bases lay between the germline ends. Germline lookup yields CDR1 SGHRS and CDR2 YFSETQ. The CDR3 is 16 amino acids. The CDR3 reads CASSSGFSSSTDTQYF. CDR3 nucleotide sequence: TGCGCCAGCAGCTCGGGGTTTTCATCTAGCACAGATACGCAGTATTTT.

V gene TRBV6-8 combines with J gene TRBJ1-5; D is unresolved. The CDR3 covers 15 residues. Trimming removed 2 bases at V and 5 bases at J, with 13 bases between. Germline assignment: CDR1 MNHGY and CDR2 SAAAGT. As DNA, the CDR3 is TGTGCCAGCAGTTACGACGGCGCACCGGATCAGCCCCAGCATTTT. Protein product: CASSYDGAPDQPQHF.

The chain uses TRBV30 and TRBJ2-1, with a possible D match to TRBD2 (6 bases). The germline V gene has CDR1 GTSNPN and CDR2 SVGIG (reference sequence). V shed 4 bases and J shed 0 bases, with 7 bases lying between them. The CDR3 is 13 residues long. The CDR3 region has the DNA TGTGCCTGGACGGGACTCTCCTACAATGAGCAGTTCTTC. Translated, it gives CAWTGLSYNEQFF.

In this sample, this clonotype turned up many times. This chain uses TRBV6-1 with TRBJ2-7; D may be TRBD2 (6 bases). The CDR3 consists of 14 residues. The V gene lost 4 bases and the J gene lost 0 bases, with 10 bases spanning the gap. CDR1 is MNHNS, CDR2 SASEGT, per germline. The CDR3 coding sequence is TGTGCCAGCAGTGGTTTAGCGGTCTCCTACGAGCAGTACTTC. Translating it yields CASSGLAVSYEQYF.

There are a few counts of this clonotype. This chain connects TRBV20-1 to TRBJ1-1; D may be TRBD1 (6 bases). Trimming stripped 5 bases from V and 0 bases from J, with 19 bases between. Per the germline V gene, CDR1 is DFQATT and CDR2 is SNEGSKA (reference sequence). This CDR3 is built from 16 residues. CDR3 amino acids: CSALPGQWKMNTEAFF. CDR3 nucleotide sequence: TGCAGTGCTCTACCGGGACAATGGAAGATGAACACTGAAGCTTTCTTT.

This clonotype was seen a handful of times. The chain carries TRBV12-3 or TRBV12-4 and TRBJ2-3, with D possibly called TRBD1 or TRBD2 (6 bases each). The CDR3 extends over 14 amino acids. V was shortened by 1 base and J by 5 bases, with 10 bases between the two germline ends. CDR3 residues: CASSLVGGEDTQYF. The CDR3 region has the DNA TGTGCCAGCAGTTTAGTGGGGGGCGAAGATACGCAGTATTTT.

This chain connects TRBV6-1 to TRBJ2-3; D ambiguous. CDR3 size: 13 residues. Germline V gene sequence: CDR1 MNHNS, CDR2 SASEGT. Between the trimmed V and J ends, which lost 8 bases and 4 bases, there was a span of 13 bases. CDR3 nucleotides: TGTGCCAGCGGACCAGGCTTTTCAGATACGCAGTATTTT. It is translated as CASGPGFSDTQYF.

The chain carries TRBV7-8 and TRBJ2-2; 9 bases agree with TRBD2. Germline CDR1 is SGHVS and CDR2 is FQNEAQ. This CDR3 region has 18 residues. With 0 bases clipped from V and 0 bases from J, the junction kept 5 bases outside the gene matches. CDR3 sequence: CASSLAALAGPNTGELFF. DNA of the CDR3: TGTGCCAGCAGCTTAGCGGCGCTAGCGGGACCGAACACCGGGGAGCTGTTTTTT.

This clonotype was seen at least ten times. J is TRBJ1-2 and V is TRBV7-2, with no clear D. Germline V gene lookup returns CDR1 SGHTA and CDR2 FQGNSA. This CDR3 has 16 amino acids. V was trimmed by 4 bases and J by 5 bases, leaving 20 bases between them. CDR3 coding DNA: TGTGCCAGCAGCTCTAGAGGCGGAGGCGTTGGTTATGGCTACACCTTC. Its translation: CASSSRGGGVGYGYTF.